Only one count was recorded for the clone carrying this T cell receptor beta chain. This entry belongs to a study of blood T cell repertoires in COVID-19. Germline V gene data show CDR1 as SGHTA and CDR2 as FQGNSA. Trimming stripped 2 bases from V and 3 bases from J, with 17 bases between. The CDR3 totals 16 residues. Repertoires were generated with immunoSEQ multiplex PCR, while TCRdb's copy carries only in-frame clones and drops some. The repertoire holds 350,000 or so clones, with roughly 89% as singletons. The source is a man younger than 30 with active or convalescent COVID-19. The V and J genes are TRBV7-2 and TRBJ2-7; possible D gene TRBD2, 5 bases. The sample comprised peripheral blood. The DNA of the CDR3 is TGTGCCAGCAGCTTATTCTATCTAGCAGATAACTACGAGCAGTACTTC. Protein sequence: CASSLFYLADNYEQYF.